A single sample gave rise to the 30 T cell receptor beta chains below, sequenced in a study of shared clonotypes between healthy human individuals (TCRdb year 2020). Receptors were amplified or captured by the immunoSEQ multiplex PCR assay. TCRdb holds this immuneACCESS table with in-frame rearrangements only. Some clones are missing; in checked studies, unresolved V genes explain under half, and the rest has no known cause. The sample table lists fewer than 650,000 clones, 70% to 80% of them with a count of one. The ten largest clones capture 13% of the sample. Input material: PBMCs. The receptor set was obtained from a woman between 35 and 50 years old in good health. Some clones in this sample may be carry-over from other donors' samples.

This clone was recorded once. V and J are TRBV2 and TRBJ2-7; 10 positions match TRBD1. With V trimmed by 6 bases and J by 3 bases, 5 bases remained unmatched. The CDR3 has 14 amino acids. Germline V gene sequence: CDR1 SNHLY, CDR2 FYNNEI. The CDR3 loop reads CASSSRTGGYEQYF. CDR3 DNA sequence: TGTGCCAGCAGCAGCCGGACAGGGGGCTACGAGCAGTACTTC.

This clone showed up just a few times. A much larger clonotype is one base distant, so this may be a read error. This rearrangement joins TRBV6-6 to TRBJ2-3; D gene unclear. Deletions cut 6 bases from V and 0 bases from J, with 4 bases between. The germline V gene has CDR1 MNHNY and CDR2 SVGAGI (reference sequence). The CDR3 is 12 residues long. CDR3 protein: CASRISTDTQYF. The CDR3 coding sequence is TGTGCCAGCAGGATTAGCACAGATACGCAGTATTTT.

This clone was counted a single time. V gene TRBV19 combines with J gene TRBJ1-2; 7 bases map to TRBD1. The CDR3 covers 13 residues. The V gene's germline CDR1 is LNHDA and CDR2 SQIVND (reference sequence). V was clipped by 4 bases and J by 3 bases; unmatched bases: 2. This CDR3 is CASSKQGDYGYTF. The CDR3, as DNA: TGTGCCAGTAGTAAGCAGGGGGACTATGGCTACACCTTC. Full variable domain (outside the CDR3, taken from reference TRBV19 and TRBJ1-2): DGGITQSPKYLFRKEGQNVTLSCEQNLNHDAMYWYRQDPGQGLRLIYYSQIVNDFQKGDIAEGYSVSREKKESFPLTVTSAQKNPTAFYLCASSKQGDYGYTFGSGTRLTVV.

V gene TRBV6-1 combines with J gene TRBJ2-1; weak D call: TRBD2 (6 bases). This CDR3 is built from 14 residues. Germline CDR1 MNHNS, CDR2 SASEGT. The V gene lost 8 bases and the J gene lost 9 bases, with 20 bases spanning the gap. CDR3 coding DNA: TGTGCCAGCCTGTACGGGAGTCTTAGGGGTGAGCAGTTCTTC. This encodes CASLYGSLRGEQFF.

The genes are TRBV18 and TRBJ1-3, with TRBD1 identical over 7 bases. The CDR3 loop spans 16 amino acids. Germline V gene lookup returns CDR1 KGHSH and CDR2 LQKENI. After removal of 2 bases from V and 4 bases from J, the junction contained 8 bases not matched to a gene. The DNA for the CDR3 is TGTGCCAGCTCACCAGGGACAGCCAACGCCGGAAACACCATATATTTT. It encodes CASSPGTANAGNTIYF.

The rearrangement uses TRBV4-2 and TRBJ2-1; 14 nucleotides match TRBD2. V was clipped by 3 bases and J by 9 bases; unmatched bases: 13. The germline V gene encodes CDR1 LGHNA and CDR2 YNFKEQ. The CDR3 consists of 18 residues. As DNA, the CDR3 is TGTGCCAGCAGCCAGGGGGATGGGACTAGCGGGAGTCCCGGTGAGCAGTTCTTC. Protein: CASSQGDGTSGSPGEQFF.

CDR3 residues: CASSPSWGQPYEQYF. The DNA of the CDR3 is TGCGCCAGCAGCCCGTCATGGGGACAGCCCTACGAGCAGTACTTC. The J gene is TRBJ2-7, the V gene TRBV5-1; 7 bases line up with TRBD1. Germline assignment: CDR1 SGHRS and CDR2 YFSETQ. This CDR3 spans 15 amino acids. Trimming cost V 4 bases and J 2 bases; bases outside gene matches: 9.

The chain couples TRBV10-3 to TRBJ1-1, with no clear D. The CDR3 runs to 13 residues. Trimming stripped 6 bases from V and 2 bases from J, with 10 bases between. CDR1 is ENHRY, CDR2 SYGVKD, per germline. The CDR3, as DNA: TGTGCCATCAGGGGAGGGAGTAACACTGAAGCTTTCTTT. Its translation is CAIRGGSNTEAFF.

Remarks on this clone: A far larger clone differs by one base, so this is likely a read error. Different DNA sequences within this sample yield the same CDR3. The CDR3 region has the DNA TGCAGCGCTGAAGATCTTCTCCACGAGCAGTACTTC. Translating it yields CSAEDLLHEQYF. The chain carries TRBV29-1 and TRBJ2-7; D uncertain. Germline lookup yields CDR1 SQVTM and CDR2 ANQGSEA. This CDR3 comprises 12 residues.

The chain is built from TRBV5-4 and TRBJ2-1; D unclear. The CDR3 runs 14 residues. Germline V gene data show CDR1 as SGHNT and CDR2 as YYREEE (reference sequence). Trimming stripped 0 bases from V and 9 bases from J, with 13 bases between. The CDR3 spells CASSLEQTSLEQFF. As DNA, the CDR3 is TGTGCCAGCAGCTTGGAACAGACTTCACTTGAGCAGTTCTTC.

The chain uses TRBV10-3 and TRBJ1-4; D ambiguous. Trimming took off 2 bases at V and 7 bases at J, with 11 bases between the two ends. The CDR3 has 14 residues. Per the germline V gene, CDR1 is ENHRY and CDR2 is SYGVKD. The CDR3 DNA reads as TGTGCCATCAGTGAGGGCTGGGCTGGTGAAAAACTGTTTTTT. This translates into CAISEGWAGEKLFF.

Remarks on this clone: An end of the junction does not agree with germline; a read error may underlie this. Other nucleotide sequences in the sample specify the same CDR3. V is TRBV6-1 and J is TRBJ1-1; 8 bases are shared with TRBD1. The CDR3 extends over 12 amino acids. Germline-derived CDR1 and CDR2 are MNHNS and SASEGT. CDR3 coding DNA: TGTGCAAGCCGACAGGGGAGCGCTGAGGCTTTCTTT. Its translation is CASRQGSAEAFF.

This chain uses TRBV21-1 with TRBJ1-3. TRBV21-1 is designated a pseudogene. The CDR3 is 15 residues long. CDR3 in amino acids: CASSKWGGSGNTIYF. The DNA of the CDR3 is TGTGCCAGCAGCAAATGGGGGGGCTCTGGAAACACCATATATTTT.

The V gene is TRBV27, the J gene TRBJ1-2, with D tentatively TRBD1 (5 bases). Germline CDR1 reads MNHEY; CDR2 reads SMNVEV (reference sequence). The CDR3 consists of 13 residues. Trimming removed 3 bases at V and 4 bases at J, with 9 bases between. The CDR3 region has the DNA TGTGCCAGCAGTTTGAGACAGTCCTATGGCTACACCTTC. This translates into CASSLRQSYGYTF.

On this clone: Since a much larger clone is just one base distant, this may be a read error. Other DNA sequences in this sample translate to the same CDR3. The chain has TRBV28 and TRBJ1-5, with D hard to call. V lost 4 bases and J 3 bases, leaving 13 bases between the germline ends. The CDR3 runs 15 residues. The germline CDR1 and CDR2 sequences are MDHEN and SYDVKM. In DNA form, the CDR3 reads TGTGCCAGCAGTTCCCCGACGGGGAACAATCAGCCCCAGCATTTT. It translates to CASSSPTGNNQPQHF. The full variable domain, with the rest looked up from reference TRBV28 and TRBJ1-5, is DVKVTQSSRYLVKRTGEKVFLECVQDMDHENMFWYRQDPGLGLRLIYFSYDVKMKEKGDIPEGYSVSREKKERFSLILESASTNQTSMYLCASSSPTGNNQPQHFGDGTRLSIL.

V and J are TRBV6-5 and TRBJ2-7; D is unclear. The germline V gene has CDR1 MNHEY and CDR2 SVGAGI. The CDR3 is 13 amino acids. V was clipped by 0 bases and J by 3 bases, with 6 bases between them. Here the CDR3 reads CASSYSVGYEQYF. The CDR3 DNA reads as TGTGCCAGCAGTTACTCCGTCGGCTACGAGCAGTACTTC.

This clone has just a few counts. V is TRBV25-1 and J is TRBJ1-1; D uncertain. The CDR3 has 12 residues. The V end was cut by 5 bases, the J end by 1 base, with 5 bases between. Looked up from germline, CDR1 is MGHDK and CDR2 is SYGVNS. Written as DNA, the CDR3 is TGTGCCAGCAGTCTTGGGAACACTGAAGCTTTCTTT. It is translated as CASSLGNTEAFF.

On this clone: The junction shows a germline mismatch at one end, possibly a read error. The chain joins TRBV10-3 to TRBJ2-4; possibly TRBD2 for D (5 bases). The CDR3 is made up of 17 amino acids. CDR1 and CDR2 (germline): ENHRY, SYGVKD. CDR3: CAISESGLILAKNTQYF. As DNA, the CDR3 is TGTGCCATCAGTGAGTCGGGATTAATCCTAGCCAAAAACACTCAGTACTTC.

Only a few counts were recorded for this clone. The J gene is TRBJ2-5, the V gene TRBV5-1; 10 bases align to TRBD1. With V trimmed by 3 bases and J by 3 bases, 5 bases remained unmatched. CDR1 SGHRS and CDR2 YFSETQ come from the germline V gene. The CDR3 spans 15 residues. CDR3 DNA: TGCGCCAGCAGCTGGGGACAGGGGAACGAAGAGACCCAGTACTTC. It specifies CASSWGQGNEETQYF.

This clone was found many times. The V gene is TRBV19, the J gene TRBJ2-3; no clear D. CDR1 and CDR2 (germline): LNHDA, SQIVND (reference sequence). V was shortened by 3 bases and J by 2 bases, with 9 bases between the two germline ends. This CDR3 region has 14 residues. The CDR3 spells CASSITADTDTQYF. CDR3 DNA sequence: TGTGCCAGTAGTATTACGGCTGACACAGATACGCAGTATTTT.

The rearrangement uses TRBV2 and TRBJ1-1; TRBD1 might be the D (5 bases). The CDR3 length is 14 residues. CDR1 is SNHLY and CDR2 is FYNNEI in the germline V gene. V was shortened by 1 base and J by 5 bases, with 11 bases between the two germline ends. For the CDR3, the DNA is TGTGCCAGCAGTGAAGGTAGGGGTCGGACTGAAGCTTTCTTT. It codes for CASSEGRGRTEAFF.

CDR3 bases: TGTGCCAGCAGCATAGCAGGGGACGTGGCTGCAGATACGCAGTATTTT. Its translation is CASSIAGDVAADTQYF. The chain uses TRBV28 and TRBJ2-3, with D possibly TRBD1 on 6 matching bases. CDR3 length: 16 residues. Germline CDR1 MDHEN, CDR2 SYDVKM. The V and J ends lost 6 bases and 4 bases respectively, with 20 bases between them.

This chain uses TRBV7-3 with TRBJ1-1, with D unresolved. The germline V gene encodes CDR1 SGHTA and CDR2 FQGTGA. This CDR3 spans 14 amino acids. Between the trimmed V and J ends, which lost 5 bases and 0 bases, there was a span of 10 bases. The CDR3 bases are TGTGCCAGCAGCACGGCCGGGATGAACACTGAAGCTTTCTTT. It translates to CASSTAGMNTEAFF.

The chain carries TRBV18 and TRBJ2-5, with 7 bases matching TRBD1. J lost 5 bases, V lost 1 base, and 4 bases had no gene match. The germline V gene has CDR1 KGHSH and CDR2 LQKENI. The CDR3 contains 14 residues. The CDR3 sequence is CASSPQGAMETQYF. The CDR3 coding sequence is TGTGCCAGCTCACCACAGGGGGCGATGGAGACCCAGTACTTC.

This chain connects TRBV19 to TRBJ2-5, with D possibly TRBD2 on 5 matching bases. CDR3 length: 12 amino acids. Looked up from germline, CDR1 is LNHDA and CDR2 is SQIVND (reference sequence). The V gene lost 7 bases and the J gene lost 3 bases, with 9 bases spanning the gap. CDR3 nucleotides: TGTGCCAGTAAAGAGGGTGAAGAGACCCAGTACTTC. This gives the protein CASKEGEETQYF.

The DNA for the CDR3 is TGTGCCAGCTCACCACGAGCGGCAGGGGGCCCCTACGAGCAGTACTTC. Translated: CASSPRAAGGPYEQYF. The chain combines TRBV18 with TRBJ2-7; 8 bases are shared with TRBD1. Germline CDR1 reads KGHSH; CDR2 reads LQKENI. V was pared by 1 base and J by 2 bases, with 7 bases of the junction left unmatched. The length of the CDR3 is 16 residues.

The chain carries TRBV10-3 and TRBJ1-5; no definite D call. The CDR3 has 17 residues. Per the germline V gene, CDR1 is ENHRY and CDR2 is SYGVKD. Trimming removed 0 bases at V and 0 bases at J, with 12 bases between. DNA of the CDR3: TGTGCCATCAGTGAGTCACTGGTGTCGGGTAGCAATCAGCCCCAGCATTTT. This encodes CAISESLVSGSNQPQHF.

With regard to this clone: A read error is the likely source, as a far larger clone sits one nucleotide away. The conserved closing phenylalanine or tryptophan is absent in this CDR3, likely reflecting a read error. The chain has TRBV5-1 and TRBJ2-4; TRBD2 is a possible D gene (5 bases). The germline V and J ends were trimmed by 4 bases and 6 bases, with 17 bases remaining between them. The CDR3 sequence is 15 residues long. From germline, CDR1 is SGHRS and CDR2 YFSETQ. The chain's CDR3 is CASSLEGQPGNIQYL. CDR3 bases: TGCGCCAGCAGCCTAGAGGGCCAACCCGGAAACATTCAGTACCTC.

This chain uses TRBV15 with TRBJ1-1; 7 bases line up with TRBD1. The CDR3 covers 16 residues. Germline CDR1 reads LNHNV; CDR2 reads YYDKDF (reference sequence). The ends lost 2 bases at V and 6 bases at J; junction bases unmatched: 12. The CDR3 DNA follows: TGTGCCACCAGCAGAATAGGACAGGCGGGAAAGGCTGAAGCTTTCTTT. Translating gives CATSRIGQAGKAEAFF.

The rearrangement joins TRBV5-1 to TRBJ2-2; unclear D gene. The germline gives CDR1 SGHRS, CDR2 YFSETQ. The germline V and J ends were trimmed by 4 bases and 0 bases, with 10 bases remaining between them. This CDR3 is 15 amino acids long. CDR3 loop: CASSGLNANTGELFF. CDR3 sequence (DNA): TGCGCCAGCAGCGGTCTCAACGCGAACACCGGGGAGCTGTTTTTT.